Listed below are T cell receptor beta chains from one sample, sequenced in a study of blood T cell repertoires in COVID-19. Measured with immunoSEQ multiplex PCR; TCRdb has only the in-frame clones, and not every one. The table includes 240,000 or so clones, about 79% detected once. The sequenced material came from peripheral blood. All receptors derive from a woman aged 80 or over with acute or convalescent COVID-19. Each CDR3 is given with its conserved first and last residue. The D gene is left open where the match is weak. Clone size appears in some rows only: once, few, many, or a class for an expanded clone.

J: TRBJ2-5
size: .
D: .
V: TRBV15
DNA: TGTGCCACCAGCAGATCAGGACTAAAACTGGGGCAAGAGACCCAGTACTTC
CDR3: CATSRSGLKLGQETQYF

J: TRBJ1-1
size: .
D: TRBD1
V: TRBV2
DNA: TGTGCCAGCAGACGGACAGGGCGCTGGACTGAAGCTTTCTTT
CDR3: CASRRTGRWTEAFF

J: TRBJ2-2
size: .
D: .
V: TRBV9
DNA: TGTGCCAGCAGCGGCCGGGCAGGGGAGATCCCCGGGGAGCTGTTTTTT
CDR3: CASSGRAGEIPGELFF

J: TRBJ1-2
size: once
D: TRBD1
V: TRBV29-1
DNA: TGCAGCGTGGGAGAGGGGGCGACGTCGGTCTCCTATGGCTACACCTTC
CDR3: CSVGEGATSVSYGYTF

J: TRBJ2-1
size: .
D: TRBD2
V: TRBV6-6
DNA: TGTGCCAGCAGTTACCTCAGTGGGACTAGCCATGAGCAGTTCTTC
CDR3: CASSYLSGTSHEQFF

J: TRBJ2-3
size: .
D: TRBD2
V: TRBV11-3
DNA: TGTGCCAGCAGCTTTACTAGCGGGGGGGATACGCAGTATTTT
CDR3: CASSFTSGGDTQYF

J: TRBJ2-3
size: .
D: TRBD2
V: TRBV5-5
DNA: TGTGCCAGCAGCTTGGGGCGGGGGGCCTCAGATACGCAGTATTTT
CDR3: CASSLGRGASDTQYF

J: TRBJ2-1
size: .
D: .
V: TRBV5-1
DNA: TGCGCCAGCAGCTTGGCAACAGGGATCAATGAGCAGTTCTTC
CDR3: CASSLATGINEQFF

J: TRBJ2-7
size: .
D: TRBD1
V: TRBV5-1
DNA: TGCGCCAGCAGCTTGGTAGTTGGATGGGACAGGTCCTACGAGCAGTACTTC
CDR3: CASSLVVGWDRSYEQYF

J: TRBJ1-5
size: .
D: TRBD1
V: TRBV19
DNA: TGTGCCAGTAGTAATGGACAGGGCCCGAGCAATCAGCCCCAGCATTTT
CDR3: CASSNGQGPSNQPQHF

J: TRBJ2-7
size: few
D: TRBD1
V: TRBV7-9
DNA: TGTGCCGTCAACAGGGGTTCCTACGAGCAGTACTTC
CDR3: CAVNRGSYEQYF

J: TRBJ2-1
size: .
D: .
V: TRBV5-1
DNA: TGCGCCAGCAGCGGGACGGGCGGGGTCAATGAGCAGTTCTTC
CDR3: CASSGTGGVNEQFF

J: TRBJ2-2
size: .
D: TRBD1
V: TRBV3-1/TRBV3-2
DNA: TGTGCCAGCAGCCAATACGACAGGGGGACCGGGGAGCTGTTTTTT
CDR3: CASSQYDRGTGELFF

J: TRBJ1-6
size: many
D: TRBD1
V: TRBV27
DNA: TGTGCCAGCAGTTTATATAGCCAGGGGGCGAATAATTCACCCCTCCACTTT
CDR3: CASSLYSQGANNSPLHF

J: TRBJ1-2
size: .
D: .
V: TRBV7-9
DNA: TGTGCCAGCACCAATCCGGGCTTCACCCCTGGGAGCTATGGCTACACCTTC
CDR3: CASTNPGFTPGSYGYTF

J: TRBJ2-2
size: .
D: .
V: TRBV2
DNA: TGTGCCAGCAGTGAAAAGGGGTTCATCTGGGGCGGGGAGCTGTTTTTT
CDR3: CASSEKGFIWGGELFF

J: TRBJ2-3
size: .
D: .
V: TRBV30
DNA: TGTGCCTGGAGCCGGACAGTTGGGGCAGATACGCAGTATTTT
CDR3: CAWSRTVGADTQYF

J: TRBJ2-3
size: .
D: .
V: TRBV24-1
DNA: TGTGCCACCAGTGATTTGGGGCGAACGGGAGTGGATACGCAGTATTTT
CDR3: CATSDLGRTGVDTQYF

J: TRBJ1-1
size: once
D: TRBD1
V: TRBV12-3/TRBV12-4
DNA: TGTGCCAGCAGGACCGACAGGGGTACTGAAGCTTTCTTT
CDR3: CASRTDRGTEAFF

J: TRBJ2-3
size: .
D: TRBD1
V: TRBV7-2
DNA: TGTGCCAGCAGCACACAACAGGGGGCCGGCACAGATACGCAGTATTTT
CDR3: CASSTQQGAGTDTQYF

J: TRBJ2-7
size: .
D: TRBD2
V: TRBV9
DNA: TGTGCCAGCAGCGTAGTCGGGACTAGTGGAAAGCAGTACTTC
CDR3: CASSVVGTSGKQYF

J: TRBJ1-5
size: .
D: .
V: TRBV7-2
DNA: TGTGCCAGCAGCTTGGTGACAAGCAATCAGCCCCAGCATTTT
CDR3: CASSLVTSNQPQHF

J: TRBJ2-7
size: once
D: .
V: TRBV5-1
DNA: TGCGCCAGCTCGGAGGGGGCGTTTACTTACGAGCAGTACTTC
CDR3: CASSEGAFTYEQYF

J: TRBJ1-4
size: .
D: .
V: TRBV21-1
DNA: TGTGCCAGCAGCAAACCAAACGAGACAGCAACTAATGAAAAACTGTTTTTT
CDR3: CASSKPNETATNEKLFF

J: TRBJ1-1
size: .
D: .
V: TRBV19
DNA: TGTGCCAGTAGTATAGATGGCCCAGGGTCAGGGCGAAAACGCTCGAACACTGAAGCTTTCTTT
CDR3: CASSIDGPGSGRKRSNTEAFF

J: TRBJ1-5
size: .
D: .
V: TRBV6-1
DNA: TGTGCCAGCAGTGAAGGGGCAGCTAGCAATCAGCCCCAGCATTTT
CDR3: CASSEGAASNQPQHF

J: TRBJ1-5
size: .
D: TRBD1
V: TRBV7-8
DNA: TGTGCCAGCAGCTCTGGACAGGGGAGAAGCAATCAGCCCCAGCATTTT
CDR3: CASSSGQGRSNQPQHF

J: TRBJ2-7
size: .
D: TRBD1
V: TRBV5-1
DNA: TGCGCCAGCAGCTTGGACAGGGGGCCTTACGAGCAGTACTTC
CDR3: CASSLDRGPYEQYF

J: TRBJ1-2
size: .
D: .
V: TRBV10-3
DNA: TGTGCCATCAGTGATAGGGGCTATGGCTACACCTTC
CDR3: CAISDRGYGYTF

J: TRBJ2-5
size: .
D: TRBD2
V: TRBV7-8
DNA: TGTGCCAGCAGCTTCGGTTGGACTAGCGGGCTCGGTGACCAGTACTTC
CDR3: CASSFGWTSGLGDQYF

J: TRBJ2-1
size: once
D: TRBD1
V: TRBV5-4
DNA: TGTGCCAGCAGCCCACTGTCCCGGGACAGGGGGAGGACCTACAATGAGCAGTTCTTC
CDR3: CASSPLSRDRGRTYNEQFF

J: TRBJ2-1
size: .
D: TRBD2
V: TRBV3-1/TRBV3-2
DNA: TGTGCCAGCAGACCCACTAGCGAGAAGAGAAATGAGCAGTTCTTC
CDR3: CASRPTSEKRNEQFF

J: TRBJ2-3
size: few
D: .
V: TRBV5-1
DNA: TGCGCCAGCAGCTTGGCCGGGTTGGAGGCCCGCACAGATACGCAGTATTTT
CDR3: CASSLAGLEARTDTQYF

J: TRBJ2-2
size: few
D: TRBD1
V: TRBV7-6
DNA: TGTGCCAGCAGCTTCACAGGGGGACACGTCGGGGAGCTGTTTTTT
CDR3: CASSFTGGHVGELFF

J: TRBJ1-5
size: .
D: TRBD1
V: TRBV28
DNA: TGTGCCAGCAGTAGGGACAGGGGGCCAAATAGCAATCAGCCCCAGCATTTT
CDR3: CASSRDRGPNSNQPQHF

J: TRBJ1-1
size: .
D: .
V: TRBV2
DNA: TGTGCCAGCAGTTCTACAGGGAAAGCTTTCTTT
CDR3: CASSSTGKAFF

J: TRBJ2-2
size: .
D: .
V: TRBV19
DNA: TGTGCCAGTAGTGATGGCCCTTTTGGGAGCGGGGAGCTGTTTTTT
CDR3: CASSDGPFGSGELFF

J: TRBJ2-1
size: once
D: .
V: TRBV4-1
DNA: TGCGCCAGCAGCCAAGGGTCGGGACTGAAAAACAATGAGCAGTTCTTC
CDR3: CASSQGSGLKNNEQFF

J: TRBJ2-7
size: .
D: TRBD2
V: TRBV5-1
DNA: TGCGCCAGCAGCTTGGCTCTAGCGGGGCCAAGCTCCTACGAGCAGTACTTC
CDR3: CASSLALAGPSSYEQYF

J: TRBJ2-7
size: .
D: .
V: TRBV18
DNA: TGTGCCAGCTCACCAGCAGAATCAAGTCGCTACGAGCAGTACTTC
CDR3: CASSPAESSRYEQYF

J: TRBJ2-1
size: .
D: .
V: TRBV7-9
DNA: TGTGCCAGCAGCTTAGGGGTGGGGCGGCGAGTTATCAATGAGCAGTTCTTC
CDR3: CASSLGVGRRVINEQFF

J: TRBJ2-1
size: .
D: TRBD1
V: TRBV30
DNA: TGTGCCTGGAGCCCCGGACAGGGGGCAAGAAATGAGCAGTTCTTC
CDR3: CAWSPGQGARNEQFF

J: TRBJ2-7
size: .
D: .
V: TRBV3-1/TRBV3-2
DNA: TGTGCCAGCAGCGCTAGCTCCTACGAGCAGTACTTC
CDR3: CASSASSYEQYF

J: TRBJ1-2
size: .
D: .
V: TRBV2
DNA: TGTGCCAGCAGTGAAGAGGGAGCCTACTATGGCTACACCTTC
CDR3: CASSEEGAYYGYTF

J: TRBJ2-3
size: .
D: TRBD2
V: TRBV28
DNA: TGTGCCAGCAGTTCACTAGCGGACTACACAGATACGCAGTATTTT
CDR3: CASSSLADYTDTQYF

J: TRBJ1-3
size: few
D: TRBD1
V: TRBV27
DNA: TGTGCCAGCAGTACCACCGGACAGGGTAATGGAAACACCATATATTTT
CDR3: CASSTTGQGNGNTIYF

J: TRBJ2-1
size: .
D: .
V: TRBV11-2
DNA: TGTGCCAGCAGCTTAGATTCCGCCACGGATGAGCAGTTCTTC
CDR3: CASSLDSATDEQFF

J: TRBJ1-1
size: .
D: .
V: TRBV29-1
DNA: TGCAGCGTCGTCCCAGGGTTGTGGGACACTGAAGCTTTCTTT
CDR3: CSVVPGLWDTEAFF

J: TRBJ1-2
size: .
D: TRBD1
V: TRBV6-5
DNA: TGTGCCAGCAGTTTTTGGGGACAGGGAGGCTCTGGCTACACCTTC
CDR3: CASSFWGQGGSGYTF

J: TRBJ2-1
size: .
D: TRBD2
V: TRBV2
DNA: TGTGCCAGCAGTGGGGAACTAGCGGGCCAAGGACAGCAGTTCTTC
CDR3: CASSGELAGQGQQFF

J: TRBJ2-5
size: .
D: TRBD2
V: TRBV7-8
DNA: TGTGCCAGCAGCCCCTCCACTAGCGGGGGGCATGGGACCCAGTACTTC
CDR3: CASSPSTSGGHGTQYF

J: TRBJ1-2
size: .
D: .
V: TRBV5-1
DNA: TGCGCCAGCTCGGGGGGGCCCAACTATGGCTACACCTTC
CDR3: CASSGGPNYGYTF